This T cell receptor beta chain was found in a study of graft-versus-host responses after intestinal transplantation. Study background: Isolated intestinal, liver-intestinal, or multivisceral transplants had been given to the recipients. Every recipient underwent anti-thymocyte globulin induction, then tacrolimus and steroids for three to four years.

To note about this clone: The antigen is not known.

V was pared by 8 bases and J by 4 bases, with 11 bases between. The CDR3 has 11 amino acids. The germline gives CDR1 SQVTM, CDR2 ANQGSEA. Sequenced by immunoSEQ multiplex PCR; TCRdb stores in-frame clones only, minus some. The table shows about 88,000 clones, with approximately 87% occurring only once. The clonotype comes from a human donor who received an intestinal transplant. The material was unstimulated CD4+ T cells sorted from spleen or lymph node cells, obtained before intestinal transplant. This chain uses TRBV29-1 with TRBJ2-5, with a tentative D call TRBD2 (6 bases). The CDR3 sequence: CSLLGGETQYF. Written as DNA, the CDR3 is TGCAGCCTACTGGGGGGAGAGACCCAGTACTTC.